The next 25 T cell receptor beta chains were all read from a single sample in a study of blood T cell repertoires in COVID-19. Clones were read by immunoSEQ multiplex PCR, and TCRdb kept only the in-frame ones, dropping some. The table lists 380,000 or so clones, 65% to 90% of them singletons. The sequencing input was peripheral blood. The receptors were gathered from a woman aged 60-75 years with COVID-19, enrolled during active disease.

There are a few counts of this clone. The chain combines TRBV5-1 with TRBJ1-6; TRBD1 might be the D (5 bases). The V gene lost 0 bases and the J gene lost 9 bases, with 10 bases spanning the gap. This CDR3 spans 14 amino acids. Germline V gene data show CDR1 as SGHRS and CDR2 as YFSETQ. The CDR3 loop is CASSLESGPSPLHF. CDR3 coding DNA: TGCGCCAGCAGCTTGGAGTCAGGGCCTTCACCCCTCCACTTT.

The chain employs TRBV7-8 and TRBJ1-2; no clear D. Trimming took off 0 bases at V and 6 bases at J, with 11 bases between the two ends. The CDR3 has 14 amino acids. Germline V gene data show CDR1 as SGHVS and CDR2 as FQNEAQ. The CDR3 DNA reads TGTGCCAGCAGCTTAGCGCGGGGAGGGCATGGCTACACCTTC. Protein sequence: CASSLARGGHGYTF.

J is TRBJ2-2 and V is TRBV6-5; 8 bases fit TRBD1. Per germline, CDR1 MNHEY and CDR2 SVGAGI. V trimming: 0 bases; J trimming: 6 bases; junction bases outside the gene matches: 6. This CDR3 has 16 amino acids. CDR3 sequence reads: CASSYSSGTGSGELFF. CDR3 DNA sequence: TGTGCCAGCAGTTACTCCTCCGGGACAGGCTCCGGGGAGCTGTTTTTT.

The rearrangement uses TRBV2 and TRBJ1-1; the D is unclear. The CDR3 contains 13 residues. The germline V and J ends were trimmed by 4 bases and 1 base, with 7 bases remaining between them. Germline-derived CDR1 and CDR2 are SNHLY and FYNNEI. CDR3 in amino acids: CASSVTGNTEAFF. CDR3 sequence (DNA): TGTGCCAGCAGTGTTACGGGGAACACTGAAGCTTTCTTT.

This clone was seen once. V and J are TRBV29-1 and TRBJ2-1, with a tentative D call TRBD2 (5 bases). The CDR3 is 14 amino acids. V gave up 1 base and J gave up 5 bases, with 12 bases separating them. Germline V gives CDR1 SQVTM, CDR2 ANQGSEA. CDR3 nucleotide sequence: TGCAGCGTTGAAGGGTGGAGGCCTGACAATGAGCAGTTCTTC. Translation: CSVEGWRPDNEQFF.

The chain joins TRBV10-2 to TRBJ1-4; 7 bases are shared with TRBD1. The germline gives CDR1 WSHSY, CDR2 SAAADI. This CDR3 is built from 12 residues. V trimming: 5 bases; J trimming: 8 bases; junction bases outside the gene matches: 2. The CDR3 region has the DNA TGCGCCAGCAGTCCGGGACAGGAAAAACTGTTTTTT. It specifies CASSPGQEKLFF.

This sequence joins TRBV5-1 and TRBJ2-2; D possibly corresponds to TRBD1 (5 bases). This CDR3 is 15 amino acids long. V lost 5 bases and J 6 bases, leaving 17 bases between the germline ends. Germline CDR1 and CDR2: SGHRS and YFSETQ. The CDR3 region has the DNA TGCGCCAGCAGTCCCCAGGGTGGGTCGGCCGGGGAGCTGTTTTTT. Encoded protein: CASSPQGGSAGELFF.

This clone was recorded many times. This chain uses TRBV29-1 with TRBJ1-2, with D possibly being TRBD1 (5 bases). Deletions cut 0 bases from V and 8 bases from J, with 13 bases between. Per the germline V gene, CDR1 is SQVTM and CDR2 is ANQGSEA. This CDR3 contains 13 residues. CDR3: CSVEDLRRGGYTF. In DNA, the CDR3 is TGCAGCGTTGAAGATCTCCGGAGGGGCGGCTACACCTTC.

This clone was seen only once. The rearrangement uses TRBV6-5 and TRBJ2-3; tentatively, D is TRBD1 (6 bases). Trimming removed 8 bases at V and 2 bases at J, with 11 bases between. CDR3 length: 13 residues. Germline V gene lookup returns CDR1 MNHEY and CDR2 SVGAGI. The CDR3 bases are TGTGCCAGCGATACAGGGATCACAGATACGCAGTATTTT. It codes for CASDTGITDTQYF.

The rearrangement links TRBV19 to TRBJ1-5; TRBD1 matches at 8 bases. Germline V lookup: CDR1 LNHDA, CDR2 SQIVND (reference sequence). The CDR3 length is 13 residues. V lost 9 bases to trimming and J lost 7 bases; unmatched junction nucleotides: 8. For the CDR3, the DNA is TGTGCCAGCAGCTACAGGGGGTTGCAGCCCCAGCATTTT. Translated: CASSYRGLQPQHF.

The chain couples TRBV19 to TRBJ2-7, with 8 bases fitting TRBD1. Trimming took 5 bases from V and 2 from J; bases not matched to a gene: 2. Germline V CDR1 and CDR2: LNHDA, SQIVND (reference sequence). CDR3 length: 13 residues. The DNA for the CDR3 is TGTGCCAGTAGTTGGACAGGGACCTACGAGCAGTACTTC. Its protein is CASSWTGTYEQYF. The full variable domain, completed using reference TRBV19 and TRBJ2-7, is DGGITQSPKYLFRKEGQNVTLSCEQNLNHDAMYWYRQDPGQGLRLIYYSQIVNDFQKGDIAEGYSVSREKKESFPLTVTSAQKNPTAFYLCASSWTGTYEQYFGPGTRLTVT.

The J gene is TRBJ1-3, the V gene TRBV10-3, with D perhaps TRBD1 (5 bases). The CDR3 extends over 14 amino acids. Deletions cut 9 bases from V and 2 bases from J, with 14 bases between. Per germline, CDR1 ENHRY and CDR2 SYGVKD. DNA of the CDR3: TGTGCCATTCTGGGGGGGAGCACTGGAAACACCATATATTTT. This gives the protein CAILGGSTGNTIYF.

This chain connects TRBV5-1 to TRBJ1-2, with 9 bases lining up with TRBD1. The CDR3 is made up of 15 amino acids. The V and J ends lost 4 bases and 2 bases, in that order; junction bases with no gene match: 6. The germline V gene has CDR1 SGHRS and CDR2 YFSETQ. The CDR3: CASSPLTGGNYGYTF. The CDR3 nucleotides are TGCGCCAGCAGCCCATTGACAGGGGGAAACTATGGCTACACCTTC.

The chain carries TRBV5-1 and TRBJ2-5, with D possibly matching TRBD2 (5 bases). V was shortened by 6 bases and J by 4 bases, with 10 bases between the two germline ends. From germline, CDR1 is SGHRS and CDR2 YFSETQ. The CDR3 is 12 residues long. CDR3: CASTGSGETQYF. CDR3 in DNA: TGCGCCAGCACGGGAAGCGGAGAGACCCAGTACTTC. Full variable domain (missing parts from reference TRBV5-1 and TRBJ2-5): KAGVTQTPRYLIKTRGQQVTLSCSPISGHRSVSWYQQTPGQGLQFLFEYFSETQRNKGNFPGRFSGRQFSNSRSEMNVSTLELGDSALYLCASTGSGETQYFGPGTRLLVL.

This chain joins TRBV10-2 and TRBJ2-1; 8 nucleotides agree with TRBD2. Germline values: CDR1 WSHSY, CDR2 SAAADI. The CDR3 runs to 13 residues. V gave up 7 bases and J gave up 4 bases; unmatched junction bases: 3. CDR3 loop: CASNGGGYNEQFF. The CDR3 nucleotides are TGCGCCAGCAACGGGGGGGGTTACAATGAGCAGTTCTTC.

Here the CDR3 reads CASSLDRGTEAFF. The CDR3 DNA reads as TGTGCCAGCAGCTTAGACAGGGGCACTGAAGCTTTCTTT. The rearrangement joins TRBV7-2 to TRBJ1-1, with 7 bases fitting TRBD1. This CDR3 spans 13 amino acids. Germline CDR1 SGHTA, CDR2 FQGNSA. Unmatched junction bases numbered 0, after V lost 1 base and J lost 4 bases.

This clone has more than one count but fewer than ten. The J gene is TRBJ1-2, the V gene TRBV28; 9 nucleotides line up with TRBD1. From germline, CDR1 is MDHEN and CDR2 SYDVKM. Trimming took 7 bases from V and 8 from J; bases not matched to a gene: 5. CDR3 length equals 12 residues. The CDR3 loop reads CASTNRGQGYTF. CDR3 DNA sequence: TGTGCCAGCACCAACAGGGGGCAAGGCTACACCTTC.

This clone came up a few times. The rearrangement links TRBV9 to TRBJ1-3; TRBD1 matches at 7 bases. Per the germline V gene, CDR1 is SGDLS and CDR2 is YYNGEE. The CDR3 has 18 amino acids. V shed 2 bases and J 4 bases; nucleotides not matched to a gene: 15. The CDR3 protein is CASSVVDPGQSWGNTIYF. For the CDR3, the DNA is TGTGCCAGCAGCGTGGTAGATCCGGGACAGAGTTGGGGAAACACCATATATTTT.

This sequence joins TRBV18 and TRBJ1-4; no clear D gene. The CDR3 runs 16 residues. Germline assignment: CDR1 KGHSH and CDR2 LQKENI. V lost 3 bases and J lost 3, with 14 bases in between. The CDR3 DNA sequence: TGTGCCAGCTCACCGCCTTCCACCCGAGCTAATGAAAAACTGTTTTTT. Protein: CASSPPSTRANEKLFF.

This chain uses TRBV6-1 with TRBJ1-1; no clear D. CDR3 length: 14 residues. Germline V gene sequence: CDR1 MNHNS, CDR2 SASEGT. V shed 1 base and J shed 1 base, with 7 bases lying between them. CDR3 residues: CASSEESTNTEAFF. CDR3 in DNA: TGTGCCAGCAGTGAAGAGTCTACGAACACTGAAGCTTTCTTT.

The V gene is TRBV11-2, the J gene TRBJ2-7; D might be TRBD1 (6 bases). The length of the CDR3 is 12 residues. The V gene lost 5 bases and the J gene lost 6 bases, with 11 bases spanning the gap. Germline values: CDR1 SGHAT, CDR2 FQNNGV. In nucleotides, the CDR3 is TGTGCCAGCAGCCAAACAGGGCTCGAGCAGTACTTC. Translating gives CASSQTGLEQYF.

The chain combines TRBV18 with TRBJ1-1; 7 bases are a match to TRBD1. Germline CDR1 KGHSH, CDR2 LQKENI. V shed 0 bases and J 10 bases; nucleotides not matched to a gene: 14. This CDR3 has 16 residues. CDR3 loop: CASSPPPRDSQGRAFF. DNA for the CDR3: TGTGCCAGCTCACCACCCCCCCGGGACAGCCAAGGTCGAGCTTTCTTT.

The chain has TRBV6-2 or TRBV6-3 and TRBJ1-1; 8 bases match TRBD1. Trimming took 2 bases from V and 0 from J; bases not matched to a gene: 11. Per the germline V gene, CDR1 is MNHEY and CDR2 is SVGEGT. The CDR3 sequence is 18 residues long. CDR3 DNA: TGTGCCAGCAGTTACCCAGGACAGGGCTTCCCCATGAACACTGAAGCTTTCTTT. Amino acids: CASSYPGQGFPMNTEAFF.

The chain uses TRBV5-4 and TRBJ2-5; 9 bases are a match to TRBD2. The CDR3 totals 16 residues. From germline, CDR1 is SGHNT and CDR2 YYREEE (reference sequence). V lost 0 bases to trimming and J lost 8 bases; unmatched junction nucleotides: 11. CDR3 region: CASSLVLAGIQTTQYF. The CDR3 coding sequence is TGTGCCAGCAGCTTGGTCCTAGCGGGGATCCAGACAACCCAGTACTTC.

V is TRBV9 and J is TRBJ1-4, with TRBD1 matching over 9 bases. This CDR3 contains 15 residues. Germline loops: CDR1 SGDLS, CDR2 YYNGEE. Germline trimming cut 1 base from V and 5 bases from J; bases unmatched to any gene: 3. The CDR3 sequence: CASSVFGTGNEKLFF. CDR3 sequence (DNA): TGTGCCAGCAGCGTATTTGGGACAGGGAATGAAAAACTGTTTTTT.